The 16 T cell receptor beta chains below were found in one sample sequenced in a study of beta chain features in type 1 diabetes. Study observations and caveats: For Type 1 diabetes patients, all four CD4+ subsets carried TCRB CDR3s that were moderately but significantly shorter.

These receptors have no known antigen. The entirety of the isolated RNA underwent reverse transcription, so expressed TCRB transcripts were sequenced. Clones were read by immunoSEQ multiplex PCR, and TCRdb kept only the in-frame ones, dropping some. The sample yields hundreds of thousands of clones, over 12% seen once. Sequenced input: naive CD4+ T cells from blood. All receptors derive from a man between 18 and 29 years old with type 1 diabetes.

This clone was detected only a few times. The rearrangement uses TRBV29-1 and TRBJ2-1; D possibly uses TRBD1 or TRBD2 (5 bases each). Germline V CDR1 and CDR2: SQVTM, ANQGSEA. Trimming stripped 8 bases from V and 4 bases from J, with 9 bases between. This CDR3 is 11 amino acids long. CDR3 protein: CSHGAYNEQFF. In DNA form, the CDR3 reads TGCAGCCACGGGGCGTACAATGAGCAGTTCTTC.

In this sample, this clone turned up a few times. This chain uses TRBV7-2 with TRBJ2-4, with D unresolved. Germline V gene sequence: CDR1 SGHTA, CDR2 FQGNSA. This CDR3 has 14 residues. The V and J ends lost 1 base and 0 bases respectively, with 4 bases between them. In nucleotides, the CDR3 is TGTGCCAGCAGCTTAGAGATAGCCAAAAACATTCAGTACTTC. This encodes CASSLEIAKNIQYF.

J is TRBJ1-1 and V is TRBV30, with a tentative D call TRBD1 (5 bases). V was shortened by 1 base and J by 7 bases, with 16 bases between the two germline ends. This CDR3 contains 14 residues. CDR1 and CDR2 (germline): GTSNPN, SVGIG (reference sequence). The CDR3 region has the DNA TGTGCCTGGAGTGGGACATTTTTAGGCGGTGAAGCTTTCTTT. Protein product: CAWSGTFLGGEAFF.

The V gene is TRBV6-5, the J gene TRBJ2-7; D uncertain. CDR3 size: 13 residues. Germline loops: CDR1 MNHEY, CDR2 SVGAGI. V lost 11 bases and J lost 2, with 16 bases in between. The CDR3 region is CASSSATTYEQYF. CDR3 sequence (DNA): TGTGCCTCTTCCTCGGCCACCACCTACGAGCAGTACTTC.

The chain is built from TRBV30 and TRBJ1-3; D gene uncertain. The V and J ends lost 2 bases and 4 bases respectively, with 15 bases between them. The length of the CDR3 is 15 residues. Per germline, CDR1 GTSNPN and CDR2 SVGIG (reference sequence). Here the CDR3 reads CAWSIGLLVGNTIYF. DNA of the CDR3: TGTGCCTGGAGTATCGGACTGCTGGTCGGAAACACCATATATTTT.

Only a few counts were recorded for this clone. V and J are TRBV13 and TRBJ2-2; 13 positions agree with TRBD2. The germline CDR1 and CDR2 sequences are PRHDT and FYEKMQ (reference sequence). This CDR3 has 21 amino acids. V lost 2 bases, J lost 7 bases, and 19 bases stayed unmatched. DNA for the CDR3: TGTGCCAGCAGCTTATCCGGACTAGCGGGAGTATACTCGACCTTTGGCGGGGAGCTGTTTTTT. It codes for CASSLSGLAGVYSTFGGELFF.

DNA for the CDR3: TGTGCCAGCAACGCAGCAAGGGGGACCCAGTACTTC. Translating it yields CASNAARGTQYF. This chain connects TRBV6-5 to TRBJ2-5, with D possibly TRBD1 on 5 matching bases. The V gene's germline CDR1 is MNHEY and CDR2 SVGAGI. The CDR3 is 12 residues long. Between the trimmed V and J ends, which lost 7 bases and 7 bases, there was a span of 13 bases.

The gene calls are TRBV2 and TRBJ2-3; D call uncertain. The CDR3 is 15 residues long. Trimming took off 3 bases at V and 6 bases at J, with 16 bases between the two ends. In germline, CDR1 is SNHLY, CDR2 FYNNEI. CDR3 region: CASSELRAGGDTQYF. The CDR3 nucleotides are TGTGCCAGCAGTGAGCTCCGCGCCGGTGGGGATACGCAGTATTTT.

The chain joins TRBV10-3 to TRBJ2-5; 16 positions match TRBD2. Germline lookup yields CDR1 ENHRY and CDR2 SYGVKD. J was trimmed by 5 bases and V by 6 bases; bases with no gene match: 3. This CDR3 region has 15 residues. Written as DNA, the CDR3 is TGTGCCATCAGCCCGGGACTAGCGGGAGGGGAGACCCAGTACTTC. It translates to CAISPGLAGGETQYF.

The sample holds a few counts of this clone. The chain is built from TRBV25-1 and TRBJ1-2; the match to TRBD1 covers 9 bases. V was pared by 2 bases and J by 5 bases, with 3 bases of the junction left unmatched. The length of the CDR3 is 14 residues. Per the germline V gene, CDR1 is MGHDK and CDR2 is SYGVNS. CDR3 bases: TGTGCCAGCAGTGAAACGGACAGGGGATATGGCTACACCTTC. This sequence encodes CASSETDRGYGYTF.

This sequence joins TRBV5-4 and TRBJ2-5, with 8 bases fitting TRBD2. The CDR3 is 16 residues long. The germline gives CDR1 SGHNT, CDR2 YYREEE (reference sequence). Trimming cost V 3 bases and J 1 base; bases outside gene matches: 8. The CDR3 DNA reads as TGTGCCAGCAGCTCCGGAGGCGGGGGGCGCCAAGAGACCCAGTACTTC. As protein: CASSSGGGGRQETQYF.

This clone was seen a handful of times. The gene calls are TRBV5-6 and TRBJ2-1; tentative D call: TRBD2 (6 bases). The ends were cut back, 1 base at V and 8 bases at J, with 13 bases in the middle. The CDR3 covers 14 residues. CDR1 and CDR2 (germline): SGHDT, YYEEEE. The CDR3 loop reads CASSLRAGSYEQFF. Here the CDR3 DNA reads TGTGCCAGCAGCTTGAGGGCGGGAAGCTATGAGCAGTTCTTC.

As regards this clone: Other DNA variants within this sample encode the same CDR3. The rearrangement links TRBV7-9 to TRBJ2-3, with D perhaps being TRBD1 or TRBD2 (5 bases each). This CDR3 has 13 residues. V was trimmed by 1 base and J by 4 bases, leaving 6 bases between them. The V gene's germline CDR1 is SEHNR and CDR2 FQNEAQ (reference sequence). In DNA, the CDR3 is TGTGCCAGCAGCTTAGTGGGGGCAGATACGCAGTATTTT. Translation: CASSLVGADTQYF. The full variable domain, completed using reference TRBV7-9 and TRBJ2-3, is DTGVSQNPRHKITKRGQNVTFRCDPISEHNRLYWYRQTLGQGPEFLTYFQNEAQLEKSRLLSDRFSAERPKGSFSTLEIQRTEQGDSAMYLCASSLVGADTQYFGPGTRLTVL.

The V and J genes are TRBV7-3 and TRBJ2-2, with D uncertain. Trimming stripped 3 bases from V and 4 bases from J, with 3 bases between. The CDR3 runs to 12 residues. Germline V gene data show CDR1 as SGHTA and CDR2 as FQGTGA. The CDR3 loop reads CASSFLTGELFF. CDR3 coding DNA: TGTGCCAGCAGCTTCCTCACCGGGGAGCTGTTTTTT.

The rearrangement uses TRBV4-2 and TRBJ2-1; the match to TRBD1 covers 7 bases. The CDR3 runs 16 residues. The V and J ends lost 3 bases and 5 bases, in that order; junction bases with no gene match: 10. Per the germline V gene, CDR1 is LGHNA and CDR2 is YNFKEQ. CDR3 residues: CASSHPPTGFDNEQFF. The CDR3 region has the DNA TGTGCCAGCAGCCATCCGCCGACAGGGTTCGACAATGAGCAGTTCTTC.

This chain links TRBV28 with TRBJ2-1; unclear D gene. Germline V gives CDR1 MDHEN, CDR2 SYDVKM. The CDR3 covers 8 residues. Trimming stripped 11 bases from V and 7 bases from J, with 3 bases between. Here the CDR3 reads CAGNEQFF. The CDR3 DNA reads as TGTGCCGGTAATGAGCAGTTCTTC. Complete variable domain (other parts from reference TRBV28 and TRBJ2-1): DVKVTQSSRYLVKRTGEKVFLECVQDMDHENMFWYRQDPGLGLRLIYFSYDVKMKEKGDIPEGYSVSREKKERFSLILESASTNQTSMYLCAGNEQFFGPGTRLTVL.